This T cell receptor (beta chain) emerged from a study of shared clonotypes between healthy human individuals. Broader study findings: The study generally estimated greater richness for naive than memory subsets. Non-shared clonotypes had lower generation probabilities than clonotypes shared by all four sorted-subset donors.

This CDR3 spans 12 amino acids. Germline CDR1 is MNHNS and CDR2 is SASEGT. V was trimmed by 4 bases and J by 8 bases, leaving 10 bases between them. Concerning this clone itself: Its specificity is not known.

The repertoire was sequenced with immunoSEQ multiplex PCR; TCRdb's copy has only in-frame clones and lacks some. The sample yields 900,000 to 1,200,000 clones, about four fifths seen once. Sequenced sample: memory CD4+ T cells from PBMCs. Subset given: CD45RA-negative fraction. The TCR originated in a man aged 18 to 30 in good health. Some clones in this sample may be carry-over from other donors' samples. J is TRBJ2-3 and V is TRBV6-1; D gene unclear. The CDR3 reads CASSAGLLTQYF. The CDR3 coding sequence is TGTGCCAGCAGTGCCGGGCTTCTTACGCAGTATTTT.